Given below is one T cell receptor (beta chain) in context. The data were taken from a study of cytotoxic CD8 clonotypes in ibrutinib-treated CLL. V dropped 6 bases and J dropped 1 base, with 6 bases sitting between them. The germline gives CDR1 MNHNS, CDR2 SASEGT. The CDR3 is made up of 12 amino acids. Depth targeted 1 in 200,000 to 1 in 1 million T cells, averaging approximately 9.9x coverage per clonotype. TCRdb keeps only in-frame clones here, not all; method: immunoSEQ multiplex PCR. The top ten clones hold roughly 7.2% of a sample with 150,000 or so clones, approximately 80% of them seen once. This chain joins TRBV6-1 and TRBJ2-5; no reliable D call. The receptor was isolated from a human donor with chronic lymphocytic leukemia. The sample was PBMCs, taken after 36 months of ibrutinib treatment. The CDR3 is CASRESQETQYF. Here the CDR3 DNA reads TGTGCCAGCAGGGAGTCCCAAGAGACCCAGTACTTC.